This T cell receptor beta chain was found in a study of graft-versus-host responses after intestinal transplantation. The repertoire was sequenced with immunoSEQ multiplex PCR; TCRdb's copy has only in-frame clones and lacks some. The profile shows over 100,000 clones, roughly nine tenths of them singletons. A remark on this clone: What it binds is unknown.

J lost 0 bases, V lost 2 bases, and 3 bases had no gene match. The CDR3 covers 15 residues. Germline V lookup: CDR1 SGHRS, CDR2 YFSETQ. The sequences come from unstimulated CD4+ T cells sorted from spleen or lymph node cells, collected before transplant. The chain carries TRBV5-1 and TRBJ2-3; 7 bases align to TRBD2. The TCR was taken from a human donor who was the organ donor for an intestinal transplant. The CDR3 DNA reads TGCGCCAGCAGCTTTTATAGCGGGAGCACAGATACGCAGTATTTT. Protein product: CASSFYSGSTDTQYF.